Below, 22 T cell receptor beta chains from the same sample are listed, as sequenced in a study of TIL therapy for anti-PD-1-resistant metastatic lung cancer. The libraries were made with immunoSEQ v3. Using immunoSEQ multiplex PCR, the repertoire was profiled, and TCRdb retains in-frame clones only, with some absent. The table includes some 57,000 clones, more than 75% detected once. The sample's time point: pre-treatment sample, taken before nivolumab and TIL therapy. The input for sequencing was blood, taken at baseline. Receptors originate from a person between 25 and 79 years old with non-small cell lung cancer.

The rearrangement links TRBV10-3 to TRBJ1-2; D gene uncertain. Germline CDR1 ENHRY, CDR2 SYGVKD. Trimming left V 8 bases short and J 5 bases short, with 12 bases between. The CDR3 consists of 12 residues. The chain's CDR3 is CAIDSGAYGYTF. The CDR3 nucleotides read TGTGCCATCGATAGCGGAGCATATGGCTACACCTTC.

In DNA form, the CDR3 reads TGTGCCAGCAGCCAGCGGCTCTACGAGCAGTACTTC. This gives the protein CASSQRLYEQYF. This chain uses TRBV3-1 (or the pseudogene TRBV3-2) with TRBJ2-7; D ambiguous. The V end was cut by 3 bases, the J end by 3 bases, with 6 bases between. From germline, CDR1 is LGHDT and CDR2 YNNKEL (reference sequence). The CDR3 is 12 amino acids.

V usage is TRBV4-1 and J usage is TRBJ2-1, with D possibly being TRBD2 (6 bases). The CDR3 has 16 residues. Germline lookup yields CDR1 MGHRA and CDR2 YSYEKL. V shed 2 bases and J shed 1 base, with 12 bases lying between them. The CDR3 is CASSQSGGESYNEQFF. DNA for the CDR3: TGCGCCAGCAGCCAATCGGGCGGGGAATCCTACAATGAGCAGTTCTTC.

This rearrangement joins TRBV7-2 to TRBJ2-5, with D possibly called TRBD1 or TRBD2 (5 bases each). The CDR3 runs 14 residues. Germline V gene sequence: CDR1 SGHTA, CDR2 FQGNSA. V was clipped by 5 bases and J by 5 bases, with 15 bases between them. The CDR3 DNA reads as TGTGCCAGCAGCCCCCTGGGGGTAAGGGAGACCCAGTACTTC. Encoded protein: CASSPLGVRETQYF.

The chain couples TRBV19 to TRBJ2-2; no reliable D call. The CDR3 runs 15 residues. The germline V gene encodes CDR1 LNHDA and CDR2 SQIVND (reference sequence). Trimming left V 0 bases short and J 4 bases short, with 9 bases between. In DNA form, the CDR3 reads TGTGCCAGTAGTATAGAGGTGGTCCGCACCGGGGAGCTGTTTTTT. Protein product: CASSIEVVRTGELFF. The variable domain in full, completed from reference TRBV19 and TRBJ2-2, reads DGGITQSPKYLFRKEGQNVTLSCEQNLNHDAMYWYRQDPGQGLRLIYYSQIVNDFQKGDIAEGYSVSREKKESFPLTVTSAQKNPTAFYLCASSIEVVRTGELFFGEGSRLTVL.

The rearrangement uses TRBV7-3 and TRBJ1-3; 8 positions match TRBD1. The CDR3 totals 18 residues. CDR1 is SGHTA, CDR2 FQGTGA, per germline. Germline trimming cut 6 bases from V and 3 bases from J; bases unmatched to any gene: 16. The CDR3 sequence: CASSSKGDRGSGGNTIYF. For the CDR3, the DNA is TGTGCCAGCAGTTCCAAGGGAGACAGGGGATCCGGTGGAAACACCATATATTTT.

The chain carries TRBV6-7 and TRBJ1-5; TRBD1 might be the D (5 bases). TRBV6-7 counts as an open reading frame of uncertain function. The V gene lost 0 bases and the J gene lost 2 bases, with 11 bases spanning the gap. The CDR3 loop spans 16 amino acids. DNA for the CDR3: TGTGCCAGCAGTTACTCGAGGGGAAGGCGCAATCAGCCCCAGCATTTT. Amino acids: CASSYSRGRRNQPQHF.

V is TRBV19 and J is TRBJ1-2, with D possibly matching TRBD1 (6 bases). V was trimmed by 4 bases and J by 5 bases, leaving 8 bases between them. Germline CDR1 and CDR2: LNHDA and SQIVND (reference sequence). The CDR3 is made up of 12 amino acids. The CDR3 region is CASSTQGYGYTF. The DNA for the CDR3 is TGTGCCAGTAGTACTCAGGGGTATGGCTACACCTTC.

The V and J genes are TRBV24-1 and TRBJ1-1; D not resolved. The ends were cut back, 5 bases at V and 4 bases at J, with 13 bases in the middle. CDR3 length: 14 residues. Germline CDR1 reads KGHDR; CDR2 reads SFDVKD. CDR3 coding DNA: TGTGCCACCAGTGCTCACGGCAGCCTCACTGAAGCTTTCTTT. Translated, it gives CATSAHGSLTEAFF.

This chain connects TRBV27 to TRBJ2-6; no clear D gene. This CDR3 is 17 amino acids long. From germline, CDR1 is MNHEY and CDR2 SMNVEV (reference sequence). The V gene lost 5 bases and the J gene lost 0 bases, with 14 bases spanning the gap. The CDR3 is CASSPSGRISGANVLTF. Here the CDR3 DNA reads TGTGCCAGCAGTCCCTCCGGACGGATCTCTGGGGCCAACGTCCTGACTTTC.

The chain has TRBV2 and TRBJ2-6, with 7 nucleotides matching TRBD1. The CDR3 runs 15 residues. Germline lookup yields CDR1 SNHLY and CDR2 FYNNEI. J was trimmed by 1 base and V by 6 bases; bases with no gene match: 3. The CDR3 region has the DNA TGTGCCAGCAGAGTGGGACAGTCTGGGGCCAACGTCCTGACTTTC. Residues: CASRVGQSGANVLTF.

This chain joins TRBV3-1 (or the pseudogene TRBV3-2) and TRBJ1-1; 8 positions agree with TRBD1. The germline CDR1 and CDR2 sequences are LGHDT and YNNKEL (reference sequence). Trimming removed 4 bases from V and 1 base from J; junction bases left unmatched: 2. CDR3 length: 14 amino acids. The CDR3 loop is CASSLTGENTEAFF. In DNA, the CDR3 is TGTGCCAGCAGCCTGACAGGGGAGAACACTGAAGCTTTCTTT.

This rearrangement joins TRBV4-1 to TRBJ1-1, with D maybe TRBD1 (5 bases). The V and J ends lost 4 bases and 6 bases respectively, with 15 bases between them. Germline V gene data show CDR1 as MGHRA and CDR2 as YSYEKL. The CDR3 totals 14 residues. The CDR3 DNA sequence: TGCGCCAGCAGCCCGACGGAGGGGAAGGCTGAAGCTTTCTTT. Translation gives CASSPTEGKAEAFF.

This chain uses TRBV7-9 with TRBJ2-5; tentatively, D is TRBD2 (6 bases). Trimming removed 1 base at V and 5 bases at J, with 11 bases between. This CDR3 is built from 14 residues. Germline CDR1 SEHNR, CDR2 FQNEAQ (reference sequence). CDR3 region: CASSLGGTRETQYF. The CDR3 bases are TGTGCCAGCAGCTTAGGCGGGACCCGGGAGACCCAGTACTTC.

This clone was seen only a few times. V gene TRBV4-2 combines with J gene TRBJ1-1; unclear D gene. Per germline, CDR1 LGHNA and CDR2 YNFKEQ. V was shortened by 1 base and J by 1 base, with 7 bases between the two germline ends. CDR3 length: 14 residues. Here the CDR3 reads CASSQVPANTEAFF. In DNA form, the CDR3 reads TGTGCCAGCAGCCAAGTCCCCGCGAACACTGAAGCTTTCTTT.

The chain is built from TRBV28 and TRBJ2-7, with 8 bases that match TRBD1. V dropped 7 bases and J dropped 2; count of bases not matched to a gene: 16. CDR1 and CDR2 from the germline V gene are MDHEN and SYDVKM. This CDR3 region has 17 residues. The CDR3 sequence: CASMRWVPGQATYEQYF. CDR3 nucleotide sequence: TGTGCCAGCATGCGATGGGTCCCGGGACAGGCGACCTACGAGCAGTACTTC.

The V and J genes are TRBV5-1 and TRBJ1-1; no definite D call. Germline assignment: CDR1 SGHRS and CDR2 YFSETQ. This CDR3 has 14 residues. Between the trimmed V and J ends, which lost 0 bases and 1 base, there was a span of 7 bases. The DNA for the CDR3 is TGCGCCAGCAGCTTGGCCACGGGGAACACTGAAGCTTTCTTT. The encoded protein is CASSLATGNTEAFF.

The chain recombines TRBV10-3 with TRBJ2-1; 9 bases fit TRBD1. The germline V gene encodes CDR1 ENHRY and CDR2 SYGVKD. CDR3 size: 14 residues. Trimming removed 8 bases from V and 6 bases from J; junction bases left unmatched: 8. The CDR3 region is CAIGKQGAVNEQFF. The CDR3 coding sequence is TGTGCCATCGGAAAACAGGGGGCGGTCAATGAGCAGTTCTTC.

The V call is TRBV28, the J call TRBJ1-1, with D maybe TRBD1 (5 bases). V was trimmed by 5 bases and J by 6 bases, leaving 16 bases between them. Germline lookup yields CDR1 MDHEN and CDR2 SYDVKM. The CDR3 runs to 14 residues. The CDR3 DNA follows: TGTGCCAGCAGTCAACGGGACCCCTCCCCTGAAGCTTTCTTT. Translating it yields CASSQRDPSPEAFF. Complete variable domain (other parts from reference TRBV28 and TRBJ1-1): DVKVTQSSRYLVKRTGEKVFLECVQDMDHENMFWYRQDPGLGLRLIYFSYDVKMKEKGDIPEGYSVSREKKERFSLILESASTNQTSMYLCASSQRDPSPEAFFGQGTRLTVV.

This chain connects TRBV18 to TRBJ1-1; TRBD1 agrees at 9 bases. Germline loops: CDR1 KGHSH, CDR2 LQKENI. Trimming cost V 3 bases and J 0 bases; bases outside gene matches: 14. The CDR3 spans 19 residues. The CDR3 nucleotides are TGTGCCAGCTCACCGCGGGACAGGGCTCCTTCAGACATGAACACTGAAGCTTTCTTT. Translated: CASSPRDRAPSDMNTEAFF.

The V gene is TRBV7-9, the J gene TRBJ1-2, with D maybe TRBD1 (5 bases). V was clipped by 4 bases and J by 6 bases, with 18 bases between them. Germline loops: CDR1 SEHNR, CDR2 FQNEAQ (reference sequence). The CDR3 is 15 residues long. The CDR3 sequence: CASSSRDAFPHGYTF. DNA for the CDR3: TGTGCCAGCAGCTCCCGGGACGCCTTTCCCCATGGCTACACCTTC. Filled out from reference TRBV7-9 and TRBJ1-2, the complete variable domain reads DTGVSQNPRHKITKRGQNVTFRCDPISEHNRLYWYRQTLGQGPEFLTYFQNEAQLEKSRLLSDRFSAERPKGSFSTLEIQRTEQGDSAMYLCASSSRDAFPHGYTFGSGTRLTVV.

This clone has a handful of counts. The chain has TRBV5-1 and TRBJ1-1; 9 nucleotides agree with TRBD1. Losses at the gene ends were 0 bases for V and 5 bases for J; bases not matched to a gene: 5. CDR3 length: 15 amino acids. Germline CDR1 is SGHRS and CDR2 is YFSETQ. The CDR3 DNA reads TGCGCCAGCAGCTTGGTACAGGGGGCCGGAACTGAAGCTTTCTTT. The encoded protein is CASSLVQGAGTEAFF.